This T cell receptor (beta chain) is from a study of response to subunit inactivated influenza vaccine. This clonotype was picked up a small number of times. TCRdb re-called the RT-PCR reads with MiXCR, one entry per CDR3 protein. The sample consists of 500,000 to 700,000 distinct CDR3 sequences, approximately 24% of them appearing once. Germline CDR1 reads LGHDT; CDR2 reads YNNKEL (reference sequence). The CDR3 is 16 residues long. V lost 2 bases and J lost 7, with 15 bases in between. These data also formed part of another study, on T cells expressing NK-cell markers. Per that paper: The TCR beta cDNA came from 5'RACE template switching with UMIs. The authors sequenced eight donors, of whom seven were HCMV-seropositive and one was seronegative. In several experiments, sorting was restricted to alpha-beta TCR T cells by an anti-gamma-delta TCR antibody. In more than five donors, dominant CD3+CD56+NKG2C+ clonotypes ranked among the top 10 CD8+ clonotypes. Four of the donors also had these clonotypes leading their CD3+CD56-NKG2C+ fraction.

Here the sequenced sample was CD4+ T cells sorted from PBMCs, taken roughly 13 days after vaccination. This receptor was identified in a man aged 50 to 60 who received an inactivated influenza vaccine. This rearrangement joins TRBV3-1 to TRBJ1-6; D is undetermined. DNA of the CDR3: TGTGCCAGCAGCCAAAGCGTAGCAATGGTAAATTCACCCCTCCACTTT. Protein sequence: CASSQSVAMVNSPLHF.